The sequence of this T cell receptor beta chain was determined in a study of metastatic and nonmetastatic thyroid tumors. At the level of the study: Malignant thyroid and benign thyroid patients provided blood and tumor or nodule tissue whose repertoires were compared. The study's findings and limits: Malignant tumors reportedly showed significantly higher TCR beta diversity than benign nodules in both blood and tumor.

Treatment of any kind had been given to no patient before thyroid surgery. Germline CDR1 and CDR2: DFQATT and SNEGSKA (reference sequence). CDR3 size: 14 residues. Trimming took off 5 bases at V and 2 bases at J, with 12 bases between the two ends. With respect to this clone: The antigen is not known.

Original analysis: CDR3 differences across clinicopathological groups were used to build a distant-metastasis classifier for papillary thyroid cancer. TCRdb re-processed the PCR reads through MiXCR. These V and J calls originate from TCRdb's pipeline instead of the authors' own analysis. Counted here are around 10,000 clones, around 32% occurring once; the ten biggest clones make up roughly 16%. The sample comprised adjacent normal tissue. The genes are TRBV20-1 and TRBJ2-2; D unclear. This receptor was obtained from a female donor with papillary thyroid cancer or a benign thyroid nodule (not recorded which). Some clones in this sample may be carry-over from other donors' samples. This CDR3 is CSASHRANTGELFF. CDR3 in DNA: TGCAGTGCTTCGCATCGGGCTAACACCGGGGAGCTGTTTTTT.